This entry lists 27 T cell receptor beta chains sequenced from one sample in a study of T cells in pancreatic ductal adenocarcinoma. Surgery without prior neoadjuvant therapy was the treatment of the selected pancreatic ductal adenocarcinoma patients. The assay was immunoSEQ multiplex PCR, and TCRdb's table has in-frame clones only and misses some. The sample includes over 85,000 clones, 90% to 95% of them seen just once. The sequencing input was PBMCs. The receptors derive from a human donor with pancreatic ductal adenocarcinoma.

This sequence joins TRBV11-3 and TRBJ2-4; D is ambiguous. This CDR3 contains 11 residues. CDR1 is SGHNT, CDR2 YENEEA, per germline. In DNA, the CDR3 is TGTGTCGAGGTGGGTAAAAACATTCAGTACTTC. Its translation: CVEVGKNIQYF. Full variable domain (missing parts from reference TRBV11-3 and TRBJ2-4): EAGVVQSPRYKIIEKKQPVAFWCNPISGHNTLYWYLQNLGQGPELLIRYENEEAVDDSQLPKDRFSAERLKGVDSTLKIQPAELGDSAVYLCVEVGKNIQYFGAGTRLSVL.

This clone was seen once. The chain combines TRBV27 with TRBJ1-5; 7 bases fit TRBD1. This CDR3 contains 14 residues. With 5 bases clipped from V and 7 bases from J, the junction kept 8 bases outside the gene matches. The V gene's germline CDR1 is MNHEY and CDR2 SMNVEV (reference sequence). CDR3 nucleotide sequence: TGTGCCAGCAGTCAACAGGGGTACGGCCAGCCCCAGCATTTT. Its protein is CASSQQGYGQPQHF.

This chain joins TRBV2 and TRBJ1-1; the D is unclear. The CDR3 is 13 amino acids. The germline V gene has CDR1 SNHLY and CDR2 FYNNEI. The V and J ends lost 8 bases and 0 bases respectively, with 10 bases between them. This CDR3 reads CASPLRLNTEAFF. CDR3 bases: TGTGCCAGCCCACTGAGGCTGAACACTGAAGCTTTCTTT.

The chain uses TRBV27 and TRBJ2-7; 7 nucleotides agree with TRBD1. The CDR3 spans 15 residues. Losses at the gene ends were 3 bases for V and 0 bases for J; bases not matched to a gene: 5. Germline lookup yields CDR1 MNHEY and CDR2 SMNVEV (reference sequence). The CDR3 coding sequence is TGTGCCAGCAGTTTCCAGGGACAGAACTCCTACGAGCAGTACTTC. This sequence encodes CASSFQGQNSYEQYF.

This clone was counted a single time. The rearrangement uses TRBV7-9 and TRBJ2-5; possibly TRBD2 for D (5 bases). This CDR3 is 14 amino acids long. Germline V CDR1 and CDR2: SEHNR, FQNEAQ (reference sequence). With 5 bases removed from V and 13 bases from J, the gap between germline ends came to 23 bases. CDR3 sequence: CASSNEGGSLPLYF. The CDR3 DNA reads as TGTGCCAGCAGCAACGAGGGCGGCAGTCTTCCCCTGTACTTC.

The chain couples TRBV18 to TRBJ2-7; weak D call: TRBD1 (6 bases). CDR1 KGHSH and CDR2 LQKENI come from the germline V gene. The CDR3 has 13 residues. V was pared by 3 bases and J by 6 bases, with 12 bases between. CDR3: CASSPVQGGEQYF. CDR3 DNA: TGTGCCAGCTCACCTGTACAGGGCGGCGAGCAGTACTTC.

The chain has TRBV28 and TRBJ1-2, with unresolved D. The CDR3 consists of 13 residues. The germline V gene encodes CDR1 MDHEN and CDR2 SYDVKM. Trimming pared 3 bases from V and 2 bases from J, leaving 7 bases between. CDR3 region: CASSLGGNYGYTF. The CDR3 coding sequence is TGTGCCAGCAGTTTGGGAGGGAACTATGGCTACACCTTC.

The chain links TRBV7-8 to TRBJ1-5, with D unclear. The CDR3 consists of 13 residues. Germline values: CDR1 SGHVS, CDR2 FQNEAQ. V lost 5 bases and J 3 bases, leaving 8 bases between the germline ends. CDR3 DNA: TGTGCCAGCAGCCCGAGCCCCAATCAGCCCCAGCATTTT. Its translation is CASSPSPNQPQHF.

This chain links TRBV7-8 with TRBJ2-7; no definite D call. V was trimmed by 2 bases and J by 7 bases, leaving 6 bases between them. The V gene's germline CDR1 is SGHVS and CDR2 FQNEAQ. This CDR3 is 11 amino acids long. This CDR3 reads CASSLSREQYF. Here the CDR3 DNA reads TGTGCCAGCAGCTTATCCCGGGAGCAGTACTTC.

As DNA, the CDR3 is TGCGCCAGCAGAGAGACTAGAAACACCGGGGAGCTGTTTTTT. It translates to CASRETRNTGELFF. The chain combines TRBV10-2 with TRBJ2-2; tentatively, D is TRBD2 (6 bases). From germline, CDR1 is WSHSY and CDR2 SAAADI. There are 14 residues in the CDR3. The germline V and J ends were trimmed by 6 bases and 2 bases, with 10 bases remaining between them.

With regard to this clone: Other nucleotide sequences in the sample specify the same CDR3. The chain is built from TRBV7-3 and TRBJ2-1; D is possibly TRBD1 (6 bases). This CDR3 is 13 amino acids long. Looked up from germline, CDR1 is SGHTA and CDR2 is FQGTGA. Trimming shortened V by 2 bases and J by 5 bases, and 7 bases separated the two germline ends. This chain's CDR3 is CASSLDRNNEQFF. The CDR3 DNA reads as TGTGCCAGCAGCTTAGACAGGAACAATGAGCAGTTCTTC.

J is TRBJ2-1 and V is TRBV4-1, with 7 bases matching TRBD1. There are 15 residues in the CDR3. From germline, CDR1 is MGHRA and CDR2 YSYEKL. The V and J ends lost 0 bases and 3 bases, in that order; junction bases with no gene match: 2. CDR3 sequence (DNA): TGCGCCAGCAGCCAAGAGGGGACAGTCTACAATGAGCAGTTCTTC. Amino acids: CASSQEGTVYNEQFF.

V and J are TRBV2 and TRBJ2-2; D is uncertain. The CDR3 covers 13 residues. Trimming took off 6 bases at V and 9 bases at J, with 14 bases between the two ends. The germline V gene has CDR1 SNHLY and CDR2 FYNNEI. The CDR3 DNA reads TGTGCCAGCAGGAGCACGGGTTTGAGGGAGCTGTTTTTT. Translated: CASRSTGLRELFF. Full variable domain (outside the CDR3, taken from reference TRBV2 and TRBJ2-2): EPEVTQTPSHQVTQMGQEVILRCVPISNHLYFYWYRQILGQKVEFLVSFYNNEISEKSEIFDDQFSVERPDGSNFTLKIRSTKLEDSAMYFCASRSTGLRELFFGEGSRLTVL.

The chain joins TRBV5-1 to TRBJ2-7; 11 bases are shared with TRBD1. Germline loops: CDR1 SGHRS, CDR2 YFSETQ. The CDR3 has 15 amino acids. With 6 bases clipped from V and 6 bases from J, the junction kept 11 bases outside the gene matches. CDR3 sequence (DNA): TGCGCCAGCAACCAATGGGGACAGGGGGGTTCCGAGCAGTACTTC. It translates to CASNQWGQGGSEQYF. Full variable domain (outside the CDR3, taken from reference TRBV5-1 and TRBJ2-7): KAGVTQTPRYLIKTRGQQVTLSCSPISGHRSVSWYQQTPGQGLQFLFEYFSETQRNKGNFPGRFSGRQFSNSRSEMNVSTLELGDSALYLCASNQWGQGGSEQYFGPGTRLTVT.

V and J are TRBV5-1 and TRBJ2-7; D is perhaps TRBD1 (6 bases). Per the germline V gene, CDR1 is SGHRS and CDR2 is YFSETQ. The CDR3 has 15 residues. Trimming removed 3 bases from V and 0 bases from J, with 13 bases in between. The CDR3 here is CASSWGQGSSYEQYF. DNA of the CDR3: TGCGCCAGCAGCTGGGGGCAGGGTTCCTCCTACGAGCAGTACTTC.

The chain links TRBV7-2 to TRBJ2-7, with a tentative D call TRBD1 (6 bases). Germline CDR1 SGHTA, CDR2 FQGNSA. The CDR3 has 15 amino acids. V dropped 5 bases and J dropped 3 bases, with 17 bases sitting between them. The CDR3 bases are TGTGCCAGCAGCACTTCCTTACAGGGTCTCTACGAGCAGTACTTC. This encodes CASSTSLQGLYEQYF.

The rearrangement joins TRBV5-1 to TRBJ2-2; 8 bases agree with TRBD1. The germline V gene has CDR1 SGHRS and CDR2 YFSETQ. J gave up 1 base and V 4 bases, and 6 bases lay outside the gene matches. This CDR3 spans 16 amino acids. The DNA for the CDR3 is TGCGCCAGCAGCACTTGGGACAGGAAGAACACCGGGGAGCTGTTTTTT. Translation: CASSTWDRKNTGELFF. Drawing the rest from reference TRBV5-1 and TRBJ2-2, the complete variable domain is KAGVTQTPRYLIKTRGQQVTLSCSPISGHRSVSWYQQTPGQGLQFLFEYFSETQRNKGNFPGRFSGRQFSNSRSEMNVSTLELGDSALYLCASSTWDRKNTGELFFGEGSRLTVL.

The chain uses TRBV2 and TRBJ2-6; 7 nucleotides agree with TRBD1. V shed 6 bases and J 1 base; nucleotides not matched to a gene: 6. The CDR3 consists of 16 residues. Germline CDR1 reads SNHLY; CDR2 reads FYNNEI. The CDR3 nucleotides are TGTGCCAGCAGAAGGGGGCATAGTTCTGGGGCCAACGTCCTGACTTTC. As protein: CASRRGHSSGANVLTF.

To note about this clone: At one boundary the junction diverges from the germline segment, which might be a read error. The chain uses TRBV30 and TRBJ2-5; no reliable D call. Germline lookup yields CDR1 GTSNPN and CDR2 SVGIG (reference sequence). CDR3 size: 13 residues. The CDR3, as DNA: TGTGCCTGGACCAGGTGGTTTCAAGGGACCCAGTACTTC. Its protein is CAWTRWFQGTQYF.

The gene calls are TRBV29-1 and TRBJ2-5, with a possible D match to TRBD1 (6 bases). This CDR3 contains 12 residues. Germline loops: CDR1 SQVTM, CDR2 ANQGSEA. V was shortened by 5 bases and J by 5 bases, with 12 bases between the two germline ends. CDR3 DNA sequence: TGCAGCGTTATACAGGGCGGCGAGACCCAGTACTTC. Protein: CSVIQGGETQYF. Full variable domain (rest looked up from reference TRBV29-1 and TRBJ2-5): SAVISQKPSRDICQRGTSLTIQCQVDSQVTMMFWYRQQPGQSLTLIATANQGSEATYESGFVIDKFPISRPNLTFSTLTVSNMSPEDSSIYLCSVIQGGETQYFGPGTRLLVL.

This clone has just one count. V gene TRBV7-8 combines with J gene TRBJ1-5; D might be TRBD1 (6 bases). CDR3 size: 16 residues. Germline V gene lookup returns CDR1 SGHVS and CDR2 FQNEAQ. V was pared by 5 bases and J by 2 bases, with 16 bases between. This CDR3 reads CASSADRFLGNQPQHF. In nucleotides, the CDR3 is TGTGCCAGCAGCGCCGACAGGTTTTTGGGCAATCAGCCCCAGCATTTT.

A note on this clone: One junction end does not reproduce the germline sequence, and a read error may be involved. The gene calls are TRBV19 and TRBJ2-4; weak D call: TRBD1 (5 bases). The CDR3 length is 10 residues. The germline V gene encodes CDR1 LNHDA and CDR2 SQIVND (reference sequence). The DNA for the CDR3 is TGTGCCAGTAGTATAAGACAGCCTACATTC. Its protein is CASSIRQPTF.

CDR3 bases: TGTGCCAGCGTAAGACAGACCTATGGCTACACCTTC. As protein: CASVRQTYGYTF. The chain links TRBV2 to TRBJ1-2, with D possibly matching TRBD1 (5 bases). Per the germline V gene, CDR1 is SNHLY and CDR2 is FYNNEI. CDR3 size: 12 residues. V was clipped by 8 bases and J by 4 bases, with 11 bases between them.

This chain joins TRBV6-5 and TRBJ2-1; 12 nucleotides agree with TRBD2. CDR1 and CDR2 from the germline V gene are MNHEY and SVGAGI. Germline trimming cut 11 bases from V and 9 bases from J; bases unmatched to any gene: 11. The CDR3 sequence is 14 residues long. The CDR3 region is CAATGLAGNGEQFF. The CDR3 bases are TGTGCCGCGACTGGACTAGCGGGAAACGGTGAGCAGTTCTTC.

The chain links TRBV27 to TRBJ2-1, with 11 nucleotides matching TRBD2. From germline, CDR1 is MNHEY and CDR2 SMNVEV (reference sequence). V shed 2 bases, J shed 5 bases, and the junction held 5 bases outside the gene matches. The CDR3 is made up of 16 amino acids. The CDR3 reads CASSLMGTSGHNEQFF. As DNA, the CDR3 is TGTGCCAGCAGTTTAATGGGGACTAGCGGCCACAATGAGCAGTTCTTC.

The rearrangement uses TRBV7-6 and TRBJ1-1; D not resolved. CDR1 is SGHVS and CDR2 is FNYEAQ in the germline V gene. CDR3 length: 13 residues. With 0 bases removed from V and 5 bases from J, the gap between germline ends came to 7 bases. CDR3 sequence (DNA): TGTGCCAGCAGCTTAGCCGAAACAACTGAAGCTTTCTTT. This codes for CASSLAETTEAFF.

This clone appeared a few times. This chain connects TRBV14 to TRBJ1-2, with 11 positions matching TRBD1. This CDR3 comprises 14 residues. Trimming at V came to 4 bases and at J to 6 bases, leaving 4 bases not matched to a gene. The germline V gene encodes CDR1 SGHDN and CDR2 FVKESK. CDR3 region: CASSPGQGVHGYTF. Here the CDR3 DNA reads TGTGCCAGCAGCCCGGGACAGGGGGTGCATGGCTACACCTTC.